This TCR beta chain was captured by sequencing in a study of blood T cell repertoires in COVID-19. The method was immunoSEQ multiplex PCR; TCRdb's version includes in-frame clones alone and lacks a portion of them. This table holds a few hundred thousand clones, less than 90% found once. J was trimmed by 7 bases and V by 2 bases; bases with no gene match: 8. CDR1 and CDR2 (germline): LGHDT, YNNKEL (reference sequence). The CDR3 has 15 amino acids. The clonotype originates from a woman in her sixties who had recovered from COVID-19. The chain employs TRBV3-1 (or the pseudogene TRBV3-2) and TRBJ1-5; 7 bases are a match to TRBD1. Sequenced sample: peripheral blood. CDR3 nucleotide sequence: TGTGCCAGCAGCCAAAAGGGAGCGGACAGGCAGCCCCAGCATTTT. Translated, it gives CASSQKGADRQPQHF.